This TCR beta chain is from a study of PD-1 blockade in classical Hodgkin lymphoma. Study at large: Patients were dosed intravenously with nivolumab at 3 mg/kg every 2 weeks. General study results and limits: Complete responders had baseline diversity similar to newly diagnosed patients. Relapsed/refractory patients reportedly had lower baseline diversity than newly diagnosed patients.

The method was immunoSEQ multiplex PCR; TCRdb's version includes in-frame clones alone and lacks a portion of them. The data contain approximately 160,000 clones, about 81% of them singletons. Worth noting for this clone: Antigen specificity is unknown.

Each of the patients experienced relapse following autologous stem cell transplantation, and their brentuximab vedotin exposure differed. This CDR3 comprises 15 residues. Per the germline V gene, CDR1 is SGHRS and CDR2 is YFSETQ. The V gene is TRBV5-1, the J gene TRBJ2-5; 9 bases agree with TRBD1. The DNA end is more similar to TRBJ2-7, so the J call may be wrong. Material: peripheral blood mononuclear cells (PBMCs), obtained before the second cycle of nivolumab. This sequence was found in a human donor with classical Hodgkin lymphoma. The chain's CDR3 is CASSGRQGGSYEQYF. CDR3 coding DNA: TGCGCCAGCAGCGGAAGACAGGGGGGCTCCTACGAGCAGTACTTC.